The clone carrying this T cell receptor (beta chain) was seen many times. Antigen unknown. Germline CDR1 reads ENHRY; CDR2 reads SYGVKD. This CDR3 has 17 residues. Trimming cost V 3 bases and J 8 bases, with 25 bases left between them. These data belong to a study of T cells in Graves' hyperthyroidism and ophthalmopathy. General study points: In the analysis, a 13 V-J model separated ophthalmopathy from stable hyperthyroidism. Researchers found most expanded thyroid clonotypes above 0.001 in blood as well.

Using RNA transcripts as the source, TCR beta CDR3 regions were amplified. When the TCR CDR3 underwent first-round RT-PCR, the HTBI primer set was used. TCRdb recomputed calls from the multiplex PCR reads with MiXCR, one row per CDR3 protein. The sample has about 570,000 distinct CDR3 sequences, 40% to 55% seen once. The genes are TRBV10-3 and TRBJ1-2; D perhaps matches TRBD1 (6 bases). The source material was peripheral blood or thyroid tissue (not recorded which). The receptor was isolated from an adult woman with Graves' disease, either hyperthyroidism or ophthalmopathy (not recorded which). CDR3 DNA: TGTGCCATCAGTGACCCTCGACGAGCAGGGGAGGCAGAGGGCTACACCTTC. Its translation: CAISDPRRAGEAEGYTF.